These 10 T cell receptor beta chains were sequenced from one sample in a study of T-cell memory formation after mild COVID-19 (dated by TCRdb to 2020 to 2023). Receptor amplification or capture employed 5' RACE. The sample was run on an Illumina NovaSeq 6000. TCRdb reanalyzed the raw reads on its own, using fastp at Q25 for trimming and MiXCR for clone calling, and kept in-frame beta chains. All rows with the same CDR3 protein become a single entry with the most common DNA and genes. Present in this sample are about 390,000 distinct CDR3 sequences, about 15% of which were seen just once. In total, the top ten clones hold about 22% of the sample. Input material: PBMCs or a T cell subset sorted from them (not recorded which). These TCRs come from a man aged 18-30 years who had mild COVID-19 (a few samples of this study predate the infection). The sample titles of this study are shuffled in the database, so cell type and time point are left out; the donor was told from shared clones.

In its sample, this clonotype was seen a few times. This rearrangement joins TRBV20-1 to TRBJ2-3; TRBD2 is a possible D gene (6 bases). The V gene lost 6 bases and the J gene lost 7 bases, with 14 bases spanning the gap. The CDR3 totals 12 residues. CDR1 is DFQATT, CDR2 SNEGSKA, per germline (reference sequence). CDR3 protein: CSAAGTAHTQYF. CDR3 bases: TGCAGTGCCGCCGGGACTGCTCATACGCAGTATTTT.

In its sample, this clonotype was seen a few times. The chain has TRBV6-6 and TRBJ2-4; D is undetermined. Trimming left V 5 bases short and J 0 bases short, with 11 bases between. The CDR3 spans 15 residues. The germline CDR1 and CDR2 sequences are MNHNY and SVGAGI (reference sequence). The CDR3 region is CASSPLGPAKNIQYF. Written as DNA, the CDR3 is TGTGCCAGCAGTCCGTTGGGCCCAGCCAAAAACATTCAGTACTTC.

The chain couples TRBV7-2 to TRBJ2-5; 7 positions agree with TRBD1. Germline lookup yields CDR1 SGHTA and CDR2 FQGNSA. Losses at the gene ends were 2 bases for V and 3 bases for J; bases not matched to a gene: 6. The CDR3 totals 15 residues. CDR3 sequence (DNA): TGTGCCAGCAGCTTATTCGGGACAGCGGAAGAGACCCAGTACTTC. This encodes CASSLFGTAEETQYF.

This clonotype has only a few counts. The V gene is TRBV5-6, the J gene TRBJ2-5, with D perhaps TRBD1 (5 bases). This CDR3 has 14 residues. Germline V gives CDR1 SGHDT, CDR2 YYEEEE. Trimming left V 2 bases short and J 5 bases short, with 13 bases between. The CDR3 spells CASSFGHTRETQYF. The CDR3 bases are TGTGCCAGCAGCTTCGGACATACCAGGGAGACCCAGTACTTC.

The chain couples TRBV7-3 to TRBJ1-1; the D gene is possibly TRBD1 (5 bases). The germline V gene encodes CDR1 SGHTA and CDR2 FQGTGA. V shed 5 bases and J shed 4 bases, with 17 bases lying between them. The CDR3 contains 15 residues. DNA for the CDR3: TGTGCCAGCAGCCCCATGGGGGGGACGGGCACTGAAGCTTTCTTT. Protein product: CASSPMGGTGTEAFF.

This clonotype was counted at least ten times. The rearrangement links TRBV11-3 to TRBJ2-2; perhaps TRBD1 as D (6 bases). Trimming stripped 8 bases from V and 0 bases from J, with 13 bases between. Looked up from germline, CDR1 is SGHNT and CDR2 is YENEEA. CDR3 length: 15 amino acids. This CDR3 is CASWNRETNTGELFF. The DNA of the CDR3 is TGTGCCAGCTGGAACAGGGAGACGAACACCGGGGAGCTGTTTTTT.

This chain uses TRBV20-1 with TRBJ2-5, with 8 bases aligning to TRBD1. The CDR3 is made up of 14 amino acids. Trimming took 2 bases from V and 6 from J; bases not matched to a gene: 8. Germline CDR1 is DFQATT and CDR2 is SNEGSKA (reference sequence). In nucleotides, the CDR3 is TGCAGTGCTAGAAGGGGGACAGGAGGACAGACCCAGTACTTC. Translated, it gives CSARRGTGGQTQYF.

This chain joins TRBV7-9 and TRBJ2-7; TRBD1 is a possible D gene (7 bases). The CDR3 has 12 residues. Germline V gene lookup returns CDR1 SEHNR and CDR2 FQNEAQ (reference sequence). Trimming pared 4 bases from V and 12 bases from J, leaving 16 bases between. The CDR3 coding sequence is TGTGCCAGCAGCTACCCAGGGGGGATGCGGTACTTC. This translates into CASSYPGGMRYF. The full variable domain, completed using reference TRBV7-9 and TRBJ2-7, is DTGVSQNPRHKITKRGQNVTFRCDPISEHNRLYWYRQTLGQGPEFLTYFQNEAQLEKSRLLSDRFSAERPKGSFSTLEIQRTEQGDSAMYLCASSYPGGMRYFGPGTRLTVT.

CDR3 in amino acids: CASSFTGGGYTF. CDR3 DNA: TGTGCCAGCAGCTTTACAGGGGGAGGCTACACCTTC. The rearrangement uses TRBV5-6 and TRBJ1-2; 8 bases agree with TRBD1. Germline CDR1 is SGHDT and CDR2 is YYEEEE. After removal of 2 bases from V and 8 bases from J, the junction contained 2 bases not matched to a gene. The CDR3 has 12 residues.

This clonotype was counted a single time. This rearrangement joins TRBV19 to TRBJ2-1; no reliable D call. The CDR3 is made up of 15 amino acids. Germline CDR1 is LNHDA and CDR2 is SQIVND (reference sequence). Trimming pared 6 bases from V and 8 bases from J, leaving 20 bases between. The CDR3 nucleotides read TGTGCCAGTAGCCGAAGGTCAGATGGGTGGGATGAGCAGTTCTTC. It translates to CASSRRSDGWDEQFF.